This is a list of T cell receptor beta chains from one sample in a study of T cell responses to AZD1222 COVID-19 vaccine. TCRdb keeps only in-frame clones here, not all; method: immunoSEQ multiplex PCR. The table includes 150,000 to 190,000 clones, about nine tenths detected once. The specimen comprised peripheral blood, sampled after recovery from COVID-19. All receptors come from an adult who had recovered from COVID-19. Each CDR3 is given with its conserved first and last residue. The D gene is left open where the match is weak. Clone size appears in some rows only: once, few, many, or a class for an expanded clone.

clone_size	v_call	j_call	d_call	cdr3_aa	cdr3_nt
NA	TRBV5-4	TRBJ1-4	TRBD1	CASSPGQGEAKLFF	TGTGCCAGCAGCCCCGGACAGGGGGAAGCAAAACTGTTTTTT
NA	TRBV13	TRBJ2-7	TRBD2	CASSSLARGLQLAGGPYEQYF	TGTGCCAGCAGCTCCTTAGCCAGGGGCCTCCAACTAGCGGGAGGGCCCTACGAGCAGTACTTC
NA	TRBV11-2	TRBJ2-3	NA	CASSYLVDTQYF	TGTGCCAGCAGCTATCTTGTGGATACGCAGTATTTT
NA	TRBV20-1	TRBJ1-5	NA	CSARLLSPQHF	TGCAGTGCTAGACTCTTGTCGCCCCAGCATTTT
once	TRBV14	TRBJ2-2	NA	CASSQVVGLADTGELFF	TGTGCCAGCAGCCAAGTGGTGGGCCTTGCTGACACCGGGGAGCTGTTTTTT
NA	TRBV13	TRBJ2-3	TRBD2	CASSFSGGAKDTQYF	TGTGCCAGCAGCTTTAGCGGGGGGGCCAAAGATACGCAGTATTTT
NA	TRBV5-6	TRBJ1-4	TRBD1	CASSLALQGANEKLFF	TGTGCCAGCAGCTTGGCGCTACAGGGGGCTAATGAAAAACTGTTTTTT
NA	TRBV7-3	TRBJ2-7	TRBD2	CASSPQRGDDEQYF	TGTGCCAGCAGCCCACAGCGGGGGGACGACGAGCAGTACTTC
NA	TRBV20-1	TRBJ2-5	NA	CSDWETQYF	TGCAGTGACTGGGAGACCCAGTACTTC
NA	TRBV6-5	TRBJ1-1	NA	CASSPPDYNTEAFF	TGTGCCAGCAGCCCCCCCGACTATAACACTGAAGCTTTCTTT
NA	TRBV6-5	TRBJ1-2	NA	CASSSAQGHLNYGYTF	TGTGCCAGCAGTTCCGCCCAGGGGCACCTTAACTATGGCTACACCTTC
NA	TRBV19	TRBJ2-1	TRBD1	CASSMDRGRNEQFF	TGTGCCAGTAGTATGGACAGGGGGAGGAATGAGCAGTTCTTC
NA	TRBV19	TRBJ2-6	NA	CASTQDHGGANVLTF	TGTGCCAGTACCCAAGATCACGGAGGGGCCAACGTCCTGACTTTC
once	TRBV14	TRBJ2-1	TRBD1	CASSQGDRALYNEQFF	TGTGCCAGCAGCCAAGGGGACAGGGCGCTGTACAATGAGCAGTTCTTC
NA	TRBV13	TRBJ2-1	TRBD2	CASSPLMAGAYNEQFF	TGTGCCAGCAGCCCCCTAATGGCGGGAGCTTACAATGAGCAGTTCTTC
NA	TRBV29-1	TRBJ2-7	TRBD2	CSVVKTSGTYEQYF	TGCAGCGTTGTCAAGACTAGCGGGACCTACGAGCAGTACTTC
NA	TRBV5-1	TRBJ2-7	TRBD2	CASSSSGGSYEQYF	TGCGCCAGCAGCTCCAGCGGGGGGTCCTACGAGCAGTACTTC
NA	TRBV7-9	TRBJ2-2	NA	CASSQRQVTGELFF	TGTGCCAGCAGCCAAAGACAGGTTACCGGGGAGCTGTTTTTT
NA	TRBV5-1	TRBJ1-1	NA	CASRLNTEAFF	TGCGCCAGCAGGCTGAACACTGAAGCTTTCTTT
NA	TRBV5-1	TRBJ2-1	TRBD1	CASSSRGQVDNEQFF	TGCGCCAGCAGCTCTCGGGGACAGGTAGACAATGAGCAGTTCTTC
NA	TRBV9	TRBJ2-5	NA	CASSPTGEETQYF	TGTGCCAGCAGCCCAACAGGAGAAGAGACCCAGTACTTC
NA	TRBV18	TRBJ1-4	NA	CASSPPVGTGEKLFF	TGTGCCAGCTCACCACCGGTGGGGACTGGAGAAAAACTGTTTTTT
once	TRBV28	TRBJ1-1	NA	CASSVGGRDTEAFF	TGTGCCAGCAGTGTTGGGGGGCGGGACACTGAAGCTTTCTTT
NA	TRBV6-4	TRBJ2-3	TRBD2	CASSDSAGESTDTQYF	TGTGCCAGCAGTGACTCGGCGGGGGAGAGCACGGATACGCAGTATTTT
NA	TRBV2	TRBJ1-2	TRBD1	CASSETAGTGGADYGYTF	TGTGCCAGCAGTGAAACCGCTGGGACAGGGGGCGCGGACTATGGCTACACCTTC
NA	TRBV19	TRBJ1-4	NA	CASTTGQLGEKLFF	TGTGCCAGTACCACCGGACAGCTAGGAGAAAAACTGTTTTTT
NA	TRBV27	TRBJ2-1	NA	CASSLGPRPSNDEQFF	TGTGCCAGCAGTTTGGGCCCCCGGCCCTCGAACGATGAGCAGTTCTTC
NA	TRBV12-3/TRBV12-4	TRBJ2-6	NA	CASTSNGANVLTF	TGTGCCAGCACCTCAAATGGGGCCAACGTCCTGACTTTC
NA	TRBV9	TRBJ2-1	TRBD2	CASSRRAGEYSYNEQFF	TGTGCCAGCAGCAGGCGAGCGGGAGAGTACTCCTACAATGAGCAGTTCTTC